The T cell receptor (beta chain) described here comes from a study of technical replicates of blood from a few donors. The repertoire was sequenced with immunoSEQ multiplex PCR; TCRdb's copy has only in-frame clones and lacks some. Seen here are roughly 80,000 clones, 85% to 95% observed once, and the top ten hold about 0.37%. V was shortened by 1 base and J by 4 bases, with 13 bases between the two germline ends. The CDR3 extends over 15 amino acids. Germline CDR1 SEHNR, CDR2 FQNEAQ (reference sequence). Sequencing was done on a sample of T cells isolated from PBMCs. The V gene is TRBV7-9, the J gene TRBJ1-2; maybe TRBD1 (5 bases). This TCR was recovered from a human donor in good health. The CDR3 DNA is TGTGCCAGCAGCTTAGTACAGGAGATGGGCTATGGCTACACCTTC. As protein: CASSLVQEMGYGYTF.